These 10 T cell receptor beta chains originate from one sample sequenced in a study of T cell responses to AZD1222 COVID-19 vaccine. Sequencing was performed with immunoSEQ multiplex PCR; in TCRdb, only in-frame clones are kept and a portion is missing. The repertoire holds about 91,000 clones, with more than 70% as singletons. Sample: peripheral blood, taken on day 0 of AZD1222 vaccination. The receptors originated from an adult in good health.

This clone was counted once. The V call is TRBV19, the J call TRBJ2-7; D is perhaps TRBD1 (6 bases). The germline V gene encodes CDR1 LNHDA and CDR2 SQIVND (reference sequence). There are 13 residues in the CDR3. Trimming left V 4 bases short and J 5 bases short, with 12 bases between. In DNA form, the CDR3 reads TGTGCCAGTAGTAGTACGGACAGCCACGAGCAGTACTTC. It yields the protein CASSSTDSHEQYF.

As DNA, the CDR3 is TGTGCCATCAGTGAGTCGACTCGAGAGACCCAGTACTTC. Translated, it gives CAISESTRETQYF. V usage is TRBV10-3 and J usage is TRBJ2-5, with D hard to call. Trimming took 0 bases from V and 4 from J, leaving 6 bases between them. The CDR3 consists of 13 residues. CDR1 ENHRY and CDR2 SYGVKD come from the germline V gene.

CDR3 DNA: TGTGCCAGTAGTATAGATAGGACGGGAAAGGACACCGGGGAGCTGTTTTTT. Translated, it gives CASSIDRTGKDTGELFF. The J gene is TRBJ2-2, the V gene TRBV19, with a tentative D call TRBD2 (5 bases). Germline loops: CDR1 LNHDA, CDR2 SQIVND (reference sequence). The CDR3 length is 17 residues. The V gene lost 0 bases and the J gene lost 3 bases, with 14 bases spanning the gap. The complete variable domain, with remaining parts taken from reference TRBV19 and TRBJ2-2, reads DGGITQSPKYLFRKEGQNVTLSCEQNLNHDAMYWYRQDPGQGLRLIYYSQIVNDFQKGDIAEGYSVSREKKESFPLTVTSAQKNPTAFYLCASSIDRTGKDTGELFFGEGSRLTVL.

This chain connects TRBV6-4 to TRBJ1-2; TRBD1 is a possible D gene (5 bases). There are 15 residues in the CDR3. Deletions cut 0 bases from V and 5 bases from J, with 13 bases between. CDR1 is MRHNA and CDR2 is SNTAGT in the germline V gene. The CDR3 nucleotides read TGTGCCAGCAGTGACTCGCCGGGGCCCTCTTATGGCTACACCTTC. This gives the protein CASSDSPGPSYGYTF.

The CDR3 loop is CASSPWAAGNTIYF. The CDR3 nucleotides are TGCGCCAGCAGCCCATGGGCCGCTGGAAACACCATATATTTT. The V call is TRBV5-1, the J call TRBJ1-3; D is unresolved. Germline CDR1 reads SGHRS; CDR2 reads YFSETQ. CDR3 size: 14 residues. V lost 4 bases to trimming and J lost 2 bases, with 10 bases between them. Using reference TRBV5-1 and TRBJ1-3 for the parts outside the CDR3, the full variable domain is KAGVTQTPRYLIKTRGQQVTLSCSPISGHRSVSWYQQTPGQGLQFLFEYFSETQRNKGNFPGRFSGRQFSNSRSEMNVSTLELGDSALYLCASSPWAAGNTIYFGEGSWLTVV.

This rearrangement joins TRBV18 to TRBJ2-1, with D possibly being TRBD2 (5 bases). The CDR3 loop spans 16 amino acids. V dropped 8 bases and J dropped 9 bases, with 26 bases sitting between them. The germline CDR1 and CDR2 sequences are KGHSH and LQKENI. The CDR3, as DNA: TGTGCCAGCCCCTTTAGTGAGGGAAGGCCTGACGGTGAGCAGTTCTTC. It translates to CASPFSEGRPDGEQFF.

V is TRBV2 and J is TRBJ2-1; D perhaps matches TRBD2 (6 bases). The CDR3 has 15 amino acids. V was trimmed by 5 bases and J by 8 bases, leaving 19 bases between them. Germline V CDR1 and CDR2: SNHLY, FYNNEI. The DNA for the CDR3 is TGTGCCAGCAGTCGACCCTATAGCGGAAAGGATGAGCAGTTCTTC. Translating it yields CASSRPYSGKDEQFF.

The chain uses TRBV7-9 and TRBJ1-6, with D possibly TRBD1 on 5 matching bases. The CDR3 consists of 17 residues. With 5 bases removed from V and 8 bases from J, the gap between germline ends came to 22 bases. The germline CDR1 and CDR2 sequences are SEHNR and FQNEAQ (reference sequence). DNA for the CDR3: TGTGCCAGCAGCCCCCGGGGGAGACTCCCCGGGGATTCACCCCTCCACTTT. Translated, it gives CASSPRGRLPGDSPLHF.

This rearrangement joins TRBV15 to TRBJ1-5; D gene ambiguous. The CDR3 runs to 15 residues. Per germline, CDR1 LNHNV and CDR2 YYDKDF (reference sequence). V lost 3 bases, J lost 6 bases, and 15 bases lay in between. CDR3 protein: CATSSPTGSSQPQHF. CDR3 in DNA: TGTGCCACCAGCAGCCCAACCGGGAGCTCTCAGCCCCAGCATTTT.

This clone was detected once. This rearrangement joins TRBV3-1 (or the pseudogene TRBV3-2) to TRBJ1-2, with 9 bases identical to TRBD1. V lost 0 bases to trimming and J lost 4 bases; unmatched junction nucleotides: 0. This CDR3 is 14 amino acids long. Germline CDR1 is LGHDT and CDR2 is YNNKEL (reference sequence). CDR3 sequence: CASSQEDRGYGYTF. For the CDR3, the DNA is TGTGCCAGCAGCCAAGAGGACAGGGGCTATGGCTACACCTTC.